The TCR beta chain under discussion was sequenced for a study of blood T cell repertoires in COVID-19. Overall study: COVID-19 samples collected from the United States, Italy and Spain covered acute and convalescent phases. PBMCs, B-cell-depleted T cells, or T cells were the source of the cDNA or gDNA that made up the material.

Authors' analysis steps: From reference gene primer amplification, estimates of nucleated cell counts were derived. TCRdb's copy holds only in-frame clones and misses some; the assay was immunoSEQ multiplex PCR. The DNA was the basis for D and trimming; V, J and clone size are from that table. This sample has 250,000 or so clones, with roughly 86% found just once. By share, this clone ranks as medium-sized. Sequencing was done on a sample of peripheral blood. The source is a man aged 40-55 years with active or convalescent COVID-19.

The CDR3 sequence is CASSFGDRDLRGDQPQHF. The CDR3 coding sequence is TGTGCCAGCAGCTTCGGCGACAGGGATTTAAGGGGGGATCAGCCCCAGCATTTT. The chain links TRBV7-2 to TRBJ1-5; 7 positions match TRBD1. The CDR3 length is 18 residues. V shed 3 bases, J shed 5 bases, and the junction held 16 bases outside the gene matches. Germline lookup yields CDR1 SGHTA and CDR2 FQGNSA.